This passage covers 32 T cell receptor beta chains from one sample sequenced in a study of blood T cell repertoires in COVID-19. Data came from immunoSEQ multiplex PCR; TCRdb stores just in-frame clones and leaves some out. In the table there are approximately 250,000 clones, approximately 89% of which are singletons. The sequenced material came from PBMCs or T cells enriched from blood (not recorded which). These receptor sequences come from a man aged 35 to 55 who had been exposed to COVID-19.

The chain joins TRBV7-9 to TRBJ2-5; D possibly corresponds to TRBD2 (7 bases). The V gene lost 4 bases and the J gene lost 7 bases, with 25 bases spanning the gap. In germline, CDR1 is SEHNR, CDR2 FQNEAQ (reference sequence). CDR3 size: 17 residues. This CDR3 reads CASSSGGGARTSGTQYF. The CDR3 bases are TGTGCCAGCAGCTCCGGTGGGGGGGCGAGGACATCTGGGACCCAGTACTTC.

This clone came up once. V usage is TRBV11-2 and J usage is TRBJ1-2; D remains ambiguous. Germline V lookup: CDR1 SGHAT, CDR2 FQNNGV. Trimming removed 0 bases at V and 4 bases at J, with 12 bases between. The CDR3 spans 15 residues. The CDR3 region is CASSLDRGASYGYTF. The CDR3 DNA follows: TGTGCCAGCAGCTTAGACCGGGGAGCCTCCTATGGCTACACCTTC.

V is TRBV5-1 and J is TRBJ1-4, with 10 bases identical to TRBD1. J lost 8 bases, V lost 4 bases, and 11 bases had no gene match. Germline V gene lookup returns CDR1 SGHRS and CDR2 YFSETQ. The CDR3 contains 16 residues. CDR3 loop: CASSQSPGTGDEKLFF. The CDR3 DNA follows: TGCGCCAGCAGCCAAAGTCCGGGGACAGGGGACGAAAAACTGTTTTTT.

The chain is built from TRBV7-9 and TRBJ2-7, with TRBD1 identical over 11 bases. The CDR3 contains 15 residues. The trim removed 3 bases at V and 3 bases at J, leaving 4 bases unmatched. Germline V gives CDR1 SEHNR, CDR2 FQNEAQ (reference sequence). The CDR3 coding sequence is TGTGCCAGCAGCTTTTGGGGACAGGGGGTCTACGAGCAGTACTTC. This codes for CASSFWGQGVYEQYF.

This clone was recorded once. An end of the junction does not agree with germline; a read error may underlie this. CDR3 DNA sequence: TGTGCCAGCAGCTTAGTTGGGCAAGGGACCCAGTACTTC. Translation: CASSLVGQGTQYF. The chain is built from TRBV11-2 and TRBJ2-5, with D unclear. Germline-derived CDR1 and CDR2 are SGHAT and FQNNGV. The CDR3 loop spans 13 amino acids. The full variable domain, rest sourced from reference TRBV11-2 and TRBJ2-5, is EAGVAQSPRYKIIEKRQSVAFWCNPISGHATLYWYQQILGQGPKLLIQFQNNGVVDDSQLPKDRFSAERLKGVDSTLKIQPAKLEDSAVYLCASSLVGQGTQYFGPGTRLLVL.

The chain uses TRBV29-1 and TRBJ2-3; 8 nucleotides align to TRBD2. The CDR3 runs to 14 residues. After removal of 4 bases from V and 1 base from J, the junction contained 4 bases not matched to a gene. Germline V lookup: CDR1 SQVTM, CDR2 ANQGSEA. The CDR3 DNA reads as TGCAGCGTTGTTTGGCGGGGGGGCACAGATACGCAGTATTTT. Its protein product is CSVVWRGGTDTQYF.

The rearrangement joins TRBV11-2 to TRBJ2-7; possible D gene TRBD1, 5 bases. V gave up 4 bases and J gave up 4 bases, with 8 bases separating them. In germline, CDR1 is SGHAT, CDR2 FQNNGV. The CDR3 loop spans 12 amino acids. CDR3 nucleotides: TGTGCCAGCAGCTCAACAGGTTACGAGCAGTACTTC. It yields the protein CASSSTGYEQYF.

The CDR3 sequence: CASNAGLGTYEQYF. The CDR3 DNA reads TGTGCCAGTAATGCGGGACTAGGAACCTACGAGCAGTACTTC. The rearrangement joins TRBV19 to TRBJ2-7; 8 positions agree with TRBD2. Germline V gives CDR1 LNHDA, CDR2 SQIVND (reference sequence). Trimming took 7 bases from V and 2 from J; bases not matched to a gene: 7. The CDR3 is made up of 14 amino acids.

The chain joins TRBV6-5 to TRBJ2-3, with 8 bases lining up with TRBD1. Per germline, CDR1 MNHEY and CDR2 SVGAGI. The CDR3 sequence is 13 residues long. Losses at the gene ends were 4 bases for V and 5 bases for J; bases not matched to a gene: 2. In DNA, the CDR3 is TGTGCCAGCAGTTCCGACAGGGGAGATACGCAGTATTTT. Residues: CASSSDRGDTQYF.

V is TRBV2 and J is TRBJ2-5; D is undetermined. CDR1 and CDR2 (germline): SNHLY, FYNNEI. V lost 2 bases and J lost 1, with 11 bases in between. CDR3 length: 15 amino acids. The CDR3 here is CASSEIGTVQETQYF. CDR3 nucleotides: TGTGCCAGCAGTGAAATTGGTACAGTCCAAGAGACCCAGTACTTC.

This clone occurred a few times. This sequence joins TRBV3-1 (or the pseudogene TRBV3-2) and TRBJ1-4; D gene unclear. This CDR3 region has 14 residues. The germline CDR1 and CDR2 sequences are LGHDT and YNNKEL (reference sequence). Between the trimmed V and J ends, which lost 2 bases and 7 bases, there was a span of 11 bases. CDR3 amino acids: CASSQLGSGEKLFF. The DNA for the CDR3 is TGTGCCAGCAGCCAATTAGGATCGGGTGAAAAACTGTTTTTT.

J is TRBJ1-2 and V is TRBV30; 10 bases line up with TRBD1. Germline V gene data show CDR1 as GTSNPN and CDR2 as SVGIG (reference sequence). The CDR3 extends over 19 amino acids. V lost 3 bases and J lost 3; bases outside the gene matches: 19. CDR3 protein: CAWRVGQGVSNLPYYGYTF. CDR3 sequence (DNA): TGTGCCTGGAGGGTCGGACAGGGGGTTTCTAACCTACCCTACTATGGCTACACCTTC.

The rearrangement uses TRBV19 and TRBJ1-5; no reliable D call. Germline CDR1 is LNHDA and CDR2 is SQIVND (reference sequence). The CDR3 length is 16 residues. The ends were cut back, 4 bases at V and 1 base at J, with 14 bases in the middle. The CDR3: CASSSNLDFSNQPQHF. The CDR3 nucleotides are TGTGCCAGTAGTAGTAACCTAGACTTCAGCAATCAGCCCCAGCATTTT.

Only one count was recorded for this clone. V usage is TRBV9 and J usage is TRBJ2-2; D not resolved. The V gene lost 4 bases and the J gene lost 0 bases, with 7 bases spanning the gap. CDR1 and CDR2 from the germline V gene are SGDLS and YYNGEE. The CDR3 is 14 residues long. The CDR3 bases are TGTGCCAGCAGCCCCGTTCCGAACACCGGGGAGCTGTTTTTT. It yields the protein CASSPVPNTGELFF.

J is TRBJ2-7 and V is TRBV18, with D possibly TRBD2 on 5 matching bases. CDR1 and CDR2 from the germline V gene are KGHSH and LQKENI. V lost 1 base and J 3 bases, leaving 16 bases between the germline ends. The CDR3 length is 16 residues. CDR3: CASSPLPGTPNYEQYF. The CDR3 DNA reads TGTGCCAGCTCACCACTTCCGGGAACACCTAACTACGAGCAGTACTTC.

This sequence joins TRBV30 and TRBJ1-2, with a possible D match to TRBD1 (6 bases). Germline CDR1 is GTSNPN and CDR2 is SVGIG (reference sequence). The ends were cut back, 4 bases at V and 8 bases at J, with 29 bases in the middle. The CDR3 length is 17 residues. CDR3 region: CAWTYRKATGLLWGYTF. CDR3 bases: TGTGCCTGGACCTATCGAAAAGCTACAGGGCTCCTCTGGGGCTACACCTTC. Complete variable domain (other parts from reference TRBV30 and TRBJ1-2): SQTIHQWPATLVQPVGSPLSLECTVEGTSNPNLYWYRQAAGRGLQLLFYSVGIGQISSEVPQNLSASRPQDRQFILSSKKLLLSDSGFYLCAWTYRKATGLLWGYTFGSGTRLTVV.

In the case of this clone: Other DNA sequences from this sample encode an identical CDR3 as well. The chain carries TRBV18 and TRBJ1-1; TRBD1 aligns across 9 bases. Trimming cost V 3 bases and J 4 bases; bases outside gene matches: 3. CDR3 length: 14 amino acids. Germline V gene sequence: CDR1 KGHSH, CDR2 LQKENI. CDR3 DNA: TGTGCCAGCTCACCTACAGGGGGCGGCACTGAAGCTTTCTTT. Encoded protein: CASSPTGGGTEAFF. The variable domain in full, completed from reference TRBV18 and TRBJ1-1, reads NAGVMQNPRHLVRRRGQEARLRCSPMKGHSHVYWYRQLPEEGLKFMVYLQKENIIDESGMPKERFSAEFPKEGPSILRIQQVVRGDSAAYFCASSPTGGGTEAFFGQGTRLTVV.

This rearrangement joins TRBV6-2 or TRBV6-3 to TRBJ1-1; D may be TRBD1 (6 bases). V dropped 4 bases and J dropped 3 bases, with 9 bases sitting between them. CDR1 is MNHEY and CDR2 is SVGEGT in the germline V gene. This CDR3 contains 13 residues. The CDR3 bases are TGTGCCAGCAGTTTGCAGGGGCACACTGAAGCTTTCTTT. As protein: CASSLQGHTEAFF.

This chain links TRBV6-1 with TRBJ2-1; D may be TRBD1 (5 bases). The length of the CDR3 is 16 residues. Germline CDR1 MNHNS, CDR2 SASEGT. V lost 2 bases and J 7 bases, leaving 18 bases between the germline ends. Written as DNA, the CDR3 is TGTGCCAGCAGTGAAAAGGGGCTAGGCGTACGGAATGAGCAGTTCTTC. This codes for CASSEKGLGVRNEQFF.

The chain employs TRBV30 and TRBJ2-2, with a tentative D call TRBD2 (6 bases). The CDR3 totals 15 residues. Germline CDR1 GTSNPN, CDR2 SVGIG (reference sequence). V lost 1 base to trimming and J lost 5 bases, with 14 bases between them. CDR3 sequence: CAWSDSGVWTGELFF. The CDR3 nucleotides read TGTGCCTGGAGTGATTCGGGAGTATGGACCGGGGAGCTGTTTTTT.

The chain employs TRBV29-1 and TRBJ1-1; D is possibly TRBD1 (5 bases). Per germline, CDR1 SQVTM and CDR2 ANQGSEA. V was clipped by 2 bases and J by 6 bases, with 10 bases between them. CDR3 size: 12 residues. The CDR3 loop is CSVEPRVAEAFF. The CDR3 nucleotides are TGCAGCGTTGAACCCAGGGTCGCTGAAGCTTTCTTT.

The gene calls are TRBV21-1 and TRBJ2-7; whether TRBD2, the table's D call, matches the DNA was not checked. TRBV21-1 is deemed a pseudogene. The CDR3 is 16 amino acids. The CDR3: CASSKDRADCSYEQYF. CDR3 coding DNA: TGTGCCAGCAGCAAAGACAGAGCGGACTGTTCCTACGAGCAGTACTTC.

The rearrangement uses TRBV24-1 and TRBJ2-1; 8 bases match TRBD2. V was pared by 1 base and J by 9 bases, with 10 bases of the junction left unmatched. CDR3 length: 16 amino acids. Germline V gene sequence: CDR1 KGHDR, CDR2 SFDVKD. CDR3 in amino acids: CATSDFLGTSFREQFF. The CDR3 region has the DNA TGTGCCACCAGTGATTTCCTCGGGACTAGTTTTCGTGAGCAGTTCTTC.

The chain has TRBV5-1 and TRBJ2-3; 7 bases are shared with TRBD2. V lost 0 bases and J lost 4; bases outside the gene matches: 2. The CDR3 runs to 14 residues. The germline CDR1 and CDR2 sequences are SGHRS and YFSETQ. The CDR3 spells CASSLGRESDTQYF. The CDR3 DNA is TGCGCCAGCAGCTTGGGGCGGGAGTCAGATACGCAGTATTTT. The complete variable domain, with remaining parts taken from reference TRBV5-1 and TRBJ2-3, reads KAGVTQTPRYLIKTRGQQVTLSCSPISGHRSVSWYQQTPGQGLQFLFEYFSETQRNKGNFPGRFSGRQFSNSRSEMNVSTLELGDSALYLCASSLGRESDTQYFGPGTRLTVL.

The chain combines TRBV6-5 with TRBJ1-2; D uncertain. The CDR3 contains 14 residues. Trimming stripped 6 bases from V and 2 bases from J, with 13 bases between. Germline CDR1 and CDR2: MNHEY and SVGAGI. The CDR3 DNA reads TGTGCCAGCAGAAAGGACGGACTCAACTATGGCTACACCTTC. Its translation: CASRKDGLNYGYTF.

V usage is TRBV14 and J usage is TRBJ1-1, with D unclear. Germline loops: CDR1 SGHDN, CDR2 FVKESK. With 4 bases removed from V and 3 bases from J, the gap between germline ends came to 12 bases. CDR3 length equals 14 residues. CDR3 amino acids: CASSRGPSYTEAFF. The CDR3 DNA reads TGTGCCAGCAGCCGAGGGCCATCCTACACTGAAGCTTTCTTT.

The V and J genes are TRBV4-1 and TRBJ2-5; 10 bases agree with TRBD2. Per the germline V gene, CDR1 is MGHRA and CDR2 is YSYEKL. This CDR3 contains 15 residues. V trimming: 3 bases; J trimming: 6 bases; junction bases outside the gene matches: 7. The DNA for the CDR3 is TGCGCCAGCAGCCAGGGAGCGGGAGGGGGAAAGACCCAGTACTTC. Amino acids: CASSQGAGGGKTQYF.

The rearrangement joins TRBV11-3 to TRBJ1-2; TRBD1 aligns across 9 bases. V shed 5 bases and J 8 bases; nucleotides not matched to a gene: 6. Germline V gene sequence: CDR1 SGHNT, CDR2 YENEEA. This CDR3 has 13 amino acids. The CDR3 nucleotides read TGTGCCAGCAGCCCTCGACAGGGGGGGGGCTACACCTTC. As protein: CASSPRQGGGYTF.

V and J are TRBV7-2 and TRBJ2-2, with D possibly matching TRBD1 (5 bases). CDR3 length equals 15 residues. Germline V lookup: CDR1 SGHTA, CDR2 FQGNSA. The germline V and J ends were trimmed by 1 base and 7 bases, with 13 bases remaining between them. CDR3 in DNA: TGTGCCAGCAGCTTAGTTAAGACAGCAGGCGGGGAGCTGTTTTTT. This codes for CASSLVKTAGGELFF.

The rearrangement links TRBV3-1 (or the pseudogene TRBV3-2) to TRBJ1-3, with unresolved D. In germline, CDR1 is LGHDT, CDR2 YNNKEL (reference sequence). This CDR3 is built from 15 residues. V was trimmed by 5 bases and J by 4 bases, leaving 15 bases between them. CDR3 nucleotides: TGTGCCAGCAGCATAAACAGTCAACAGGGAAACACCATATATTTT. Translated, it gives CASSINSQQGNTIYF.

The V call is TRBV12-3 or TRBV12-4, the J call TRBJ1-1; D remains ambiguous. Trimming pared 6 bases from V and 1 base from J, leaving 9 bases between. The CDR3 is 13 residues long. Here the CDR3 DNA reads TGTGCCAGCAGACCTTCAGGGAACACTGAAGCTTTCTTT. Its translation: CASRPSGNTEAFF.

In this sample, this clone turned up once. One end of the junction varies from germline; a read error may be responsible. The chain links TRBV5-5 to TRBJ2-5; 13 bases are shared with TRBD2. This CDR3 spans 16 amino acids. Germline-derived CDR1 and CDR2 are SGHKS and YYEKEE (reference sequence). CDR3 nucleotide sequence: TGTGCCAGCAGCTTGAACCCATACGAAAGGACTAGCGGGAGTAACTTC. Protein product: CASSLNPYERTSGSNF.